The 3 T cell receptor beta chains in this list originate from one sample, sequenced in a study of OX40 agonist ivuxolimab in advanced cancers. This table comes from immunoSEQ multiplex PCR, and its TCRdb copy is limited to in-frame clones, with some not included. Of tens of thousands of clones detected, about 80% appear once; the ten largest clones hold about 2.7%. Material: CD4+ or CD8+ T cells sorted from blood, obtained in a trial of the OX40 agonist ivuxolimab. These receptors all come from an adult with an advanced solid tumor such as melanoma, head and neck, liver or kidney cancer.

The chain has TRBV5-4 and TRBJ2-5; either TRBD1 or TRBD2 may supply D (5 bases each). Per the germline V gene, CDR1 is SGHNT and CDR2 is YYREEE (reference sequence). The CDR3 has 16 residues. Trimming took 6 bases from V and 5 from J, leaving 23 bases between them. The CDR3 region is CASTTTGAAKGETQYF. As DNA, the CDR3 is TGTGCCAGCACCACCACCGGGGCTGCTAAGGGGGAGACCCAGTACTTC.

The CDR3 nucleotides read TGTGCCAGCACCCCTAGGGCGGGGGTCAATGAGCAGTTCTTC. This gives the protein CASTPRAGVNEQFF. The chain has TRBV7-2 and TRBJ2-1, with 7 nucleotides matching TRBD2. V trimming: 7 bases; J trimming: 6 bases; junction bases outside the gene matches: 9. The V gene's germline CDR1 is SGHTA and CDR2 FQGNSA. This CDR3 contains 14 residues.

This clone appeared once. V is TRBV6-5 and J is TRBJ1-2, with D perhaps matching TRBD1 (5 bases). The ends were cut back, 6 bases at V and 4 bases at J, with 18 bases in the middle. The V gene's germline CDR1 is MNHEY and CDR2 SVGAGI. This CDR3 comprises 15 residues. CDR3 sequence reads: CASRKTTGGIYGYTF. Here the CDR3 DNA reads TGTGCCAGCAGGAAAACTACAGGCGGAATCTATGGCTACACCTTC.